The 11 T cell receptor beta chains below were found in one sample sequenced in a study. TCRdb reprocessed the RT-PCR reads with MiXCR, giving one entry per CDR3 protein. This repertoire shows fewer than 800,000 distinct CDR3 sequences, about 14% found once; its top ten account for just over 3.5%. The sequenced material came from memory CD4+ T cells from blood. The receptors derive from a female donor in good health, serving as a healthy control.

This clonotype appeared many times. The V call is TRBV10-2, the J call TRBJ2-3, with TRBD2 matching over 7 bases. This CDR3 has 14 residues. CDR1 is WSHSY, CDR2 SAAADI, per germline. The ends lost 8 bases at V and 4 bases at J; junction bases unmatched: 9. CDR3 protein: CASCLTSIADTQYF. For the CDR3, the DNA is TGCGCCAGCTGCCTGACTAGCATTGCAGATACGCAGTATTTT.

The rearrangement uses TRBV28 and TRBJ1-5; D uncertain. The CDR3 consists of 15 residues. V lost 0 bases to trimming and J lost 7 bases, with 13 bases between them. The V gene's germline CDR1 is MDHEN and CDR2 SYDVKM. DNA for the CDR3: TGTGCCAGCAGTTTATGGGTCCAGGTTGAGCAGCCCCAGCATTTT. Translating it yields CASSLWVQVEQPQHF.

This clonotype was observed many times. This rearrangement joins TRBV6-2 or TRBV6-3 to TRBJ1-5; weak D call: TRBD1 (5 bases). Looked up from germline, CDR1 is MNHEY and CDR2 is SVGEGT. V lost 2 bases, J lost 6 bases, and 14 bases lay in between. This CDR3 has 15 residues. CDR3 DNA sequence: TGTGCCAGCAGTTACCTGGCAGGGTCTGGTCAGCCCCAGCATTTT. As protein: CASSYLAGSGQPQHF.

This clonotype was seen repeatedly, ten times or more. The J gene is TRBJ2-7, the V gene TRBV7-6; either TRBD1 or TRBD2 may supply D (5 bases each). The CDR3 has 13 amino acids. In germline, CDR1 is SGHVS, CDR2 FNYEAQ. The germline V and J ends were trimmed by 1 base and 7 bases, with 11 bases remaining between them. The CDR3 DNA is TGTGCCAGCAGCTTAGGCCGGGACGGAGAGCAGTACTTC. As protein: CASSLGRDGEQYF.

Only a few counts were recorded for this clonotype. The chain couples TRBV10-3 to TRBJ2-3, with TRBD2 matching 9 bases. V lost 3 bases and J lost 5; bases outside the gene matches: 6. The CDR3 consists of 15 residues. Germline CDR1 and CDR2: ENHRY and SYGVKD. CDR3 DNA sequence: TGTGCCATCAGTGATGCTAGCGGGAAAGTAGATACGCAGTATTTT. This sequence encodes CAISDASGKVDTQYF.

The chain couples TRBV20-1 to TRBJ2-5, with TRBD1 identical over 11 bases. The CDR3 sequence is 13 residues long. Losses at the gene ends were 5 bases for V and 4 bases for J; bases not matched to a gene: 3. Germline CDR1 and CDR2: DFQATT and SNEGSKA (reference sequence). The CDR3 DNA reads as TGCAGTGCTTCGGGACAGGGGGGAGAGACCCAGTACTTC. As protein: CSASGQGGETQYF.

This clonotype was picked up a small number of times. The V call is TRBV6-1, the J call TRBJ1-4; D is perhaps TRBD1 (6 bases). The V gene's germline CDR1 is MNHNS and CDR2 SASEGT. The V end was cut by 7 bases, the J end by 2 bases, with 11 bases between. The CDR3 extends over 14 amino acids. CDR3: CASNLQGTNEKLFF. The CDR3 bases are TGTGCCAGCAATCTACAGGGCACTAATGAAAAACTGTTTTTT.

The chain recombines TRBV6-2 or TRBV6-3 with TRBJ2-5; TRBD1 matches 9 bases. V shed 4 bases, J shed 5 bases, and the junction held 8 bases outside the gene matches. This CDR3 is built from 15 residues. Germline CDR1 is MNHEY and CDR2 is SVGEGT. This CDR3 is CASSSHTGGSETQYF. The CDR3 bases are TGTGCCAGCAGTTCCCACACAGGGGGCTCGGAGACCCAGTACTTC.

This clonotype was found a few times. The chain couples TRBV5-5 to TRBJ1-4; 7 positions match TRBD1. Looked up from germline, CDR1 is SGHKS and CDR2 is YYEKEE (reference sequence). J gave up 3 bases and V 4 bases, and 9 bases lay outside the gene matches. The length of the CDR3 is 16 residues. This CDR3 is CASSPGQPSPNEKLFF. The CDR3 DNA reads TGTGCCAGCAGCCCGGGACAGCCATCGCCTAATGAAAAACTGTTTTTT.

A few counts support this clonotype. The chain links TRBV7-6 to TRBJ2-7; unclear D gene. Trimming left V 5 bases short and J 6 bases short, with 17 bases between. The CDR3 loop spans 14 amino acids. Looked up from germline, CDR1 is SGHVS and CDR2 is FNYEAQ. The DNA for the CDR3 is TGTGCCAGCAGCCCTTCCCTCGGACGTGGCGAGCAGTACTTC. This encodes CASSPSLGRGEQYF. Full variable domain (rest looked up from reference TRBV7-6 and TRBJ2-7): GAGVSQSPRYKVTKRGQDVALRCDPISGHVSLYWYRQALGQGPEFLTYFNYEAQQDKSGLPNDRFSAERPEGSISTLTIQRTEQRDSAMYRCASSPSLGRGEQYFGPGTRLTVT.

This clonotype was detected only a few times. The genes are TRBV4-1 and TRBJ2-2; 10 bases are a match to TRBD2. Trimming at V came to 3 bases and at J to 5 bases, leaving 9 bases not matched to a gene. Germline V gene lookup returns CDR1 MGHRA and CDR2 YSYEKL. The CDR3 contains 17 residues. CDR3 in amino acids: CASSHPPSGSSTGELFF. Written as DNA, the CDR3 is TGCGCCAGCAGCCACCCTCCTAGCGGGAGTTCTACCGGGGAGCTGTTTTTT.